This TCR beta chain was recovered during a study of blood T cell repertoires in COVID-19. Overall study: Samples taken during acute and convalescent COVID-19 were collected in the United States, Italy and Spain.

Original handling: By means of reference gene primer amplification, nucleated cell counts were estimated. Some clones are missing from TCRdb's copy, which holds only in-frame ones; the method was immunoSEQ multiplex PCR. That table supplies the V and J calls and clone size; D and trimming were determined from the DNA. The sample shows about 76,000 clones, 85% of them seen only once. J gave up 14 bases and V 3 bases, and 12 bases lay outside the gene matches. Germline-derived CDR1 and CDR2 are DFQATT and SNEGSKA (reference sequence). The CDR3 loop spans 13 amino acids. The clonotype comes from a man between 60 and 70 years old with COVID-19, enrolled during active disease. The specimen sequenced was peripheral blood. The chain combines TRBV20-1 with TRBJ1-5, with TRBD1 matching over 8 bases. CDR3 in DNA: TGCAGTGCTAGTGCTCCTCTAGGACAGGGCGAGCATTTT. Translated, it gives CSASAPLGQGEHF.